This passage covers 6 T cell receptor beta chains from one sample sequenced in a study of beta chain features in type 1 diabetes. Study-level findings and limits: Shortening that was moderate but significant affected the TCRB CDR3s of Type 1 diabetes patients in all four CD4+ subsets.

All of the isolated RNA was reverse transcribed, so expressed TCRB transcripts were sequenced. TCRdb keeps only in-frame clones here, not all; method: immunoSEQ multiplex PCR. The data hold over 150,000 clones, with approximately 7.8% observed a single time. Their antigens are not known. The sample comprised central memory CD4+ T cells from blood. Source of these receptors: a woman in her forties with type 1 diabetes.

This clone was detected only a few times. The chain joins TRBV9 to TRBJ1-2; D gene uncertain. Germline V gene lookup returns CDR1 SGDLS and CDR2 YYNGEE. The CDR3 is made up of 15 amino acids. V dropped 1 base and J dropped 0 bases, with 10 bases sitting between them. CDR3 nucleotides: TGTGCCAGCAGCGTATCTCAGTTTCCTAACTATGGCTACACCTTC. This translates into CASSVSQFPNYGYTF.

This clone was counted a few times. The chain couples TRBV27 to TRBJ1-2, with no clear D. Germline V CDR1 and CDR2: MNHEY, SMNVEV (reference sequence). CDR3 length equals 14 residues. V was shortened by 6 bases and J by 2 bases, with 13 bases between the two germline ends. The CDR3 sequence is CASRPSLRNYGYTF. CDR3 coding DNA: TGTGCCAGCAGGCCTTCTCTCCGGAACTATGGCTACACCTTC.

This chain connects TRBV7-8 to TRBJ2-2; 9 positions match TRBD1. CDR3 length equals 17 residues. Germline CDR1 and CDR2: SGHVS and FQNEAQ. With V trimmed by 5 bases and J by 8 bases, 15 bases remained unmatched. CDR3 nucleotide sequence: TGTGCCAGCAGCGGCTCGGGGGGACAGGGAAGTTTTGGGGAGCTGTTTTTT. This gives the protein CASSGSGGQGSFGELFF.

This clone was picked up a small number of times. The V call is TRBV4-2, the J call TRBJ2-1; TRBD2 agrees at 10 bases. The germline V gene encodes CDR1 LGHNA and CDR2 YNFKEQ. Trimming removed 1 base from V and 9 bases from J; junction bases left unmatched: 9. The CDR3 has 16 amino acids. CDR3 sequence (DNA): TGTGCCAGCAGCCAAGCGGCTAGCGGGAGTACGACTGAGCAGTTCTTC. Translation: CASSQAASGSTTEQFF.

This sequence joins TRBV18 and TRBJ2-7; TRBD2 aligns across 9 bases. The germline CDR1 and CDR2 sequences are KGHSH and LQKENI. The CDR3 extends over 16 amino acids. J was trimmed by 0 bases and V by 2 bases; bases with no gene match: 5. CDR3 sequence: CASSPGSGGSSYEQYF. CDR3 DNA sequence: TGTGCCAGCTCACCAGGAAGCGGGGGGTCCTCCTACGAGCAGTACTTC.

This chain links TRBV7-2 with TRBJ2-7; weak D call: TRBD2 (5 bases). This CDR3 comprises 12 residues. Trimming left V 5 bases short and J 4 bases short, with 9 bases between. CDR1 is SGHTA, CDR2 FQGNSA, per germline. The CDR3 loop is CASSRLTYEQYF. The CDR3 bases are TGTGCCAGCAGCCGACTAACTTACGAGCAGTACTTC.